The subject of this entry is one TCR beta chain. V lost 4 bases to trimming and J lost 0 bases, with 4 bases between them. The CDR3 runs to 13 residues. CDR1 MNHNY and CDR2 SVGAGI come from the germline V gene (reference sequence). These data originate in a study of control samples from healthy donors and cancer patients. Data came from immunoSEQ multiplex PCR; TCRdb stores just in-frame clones and leaves some out. The data show about 72,000 clones, almost 95% seen once. This receptor was identified in a woman aged 60-75 years in good health. The specimen was blood. This chain links TRBV6-6 with TRBJ1-3; D call uncertain. CDR3: CASSSLSGNTIYF. CDR3 coding DNA: TGTGCCAGCAGTTCCCTCTCTGGAAACACCATATATTTT.